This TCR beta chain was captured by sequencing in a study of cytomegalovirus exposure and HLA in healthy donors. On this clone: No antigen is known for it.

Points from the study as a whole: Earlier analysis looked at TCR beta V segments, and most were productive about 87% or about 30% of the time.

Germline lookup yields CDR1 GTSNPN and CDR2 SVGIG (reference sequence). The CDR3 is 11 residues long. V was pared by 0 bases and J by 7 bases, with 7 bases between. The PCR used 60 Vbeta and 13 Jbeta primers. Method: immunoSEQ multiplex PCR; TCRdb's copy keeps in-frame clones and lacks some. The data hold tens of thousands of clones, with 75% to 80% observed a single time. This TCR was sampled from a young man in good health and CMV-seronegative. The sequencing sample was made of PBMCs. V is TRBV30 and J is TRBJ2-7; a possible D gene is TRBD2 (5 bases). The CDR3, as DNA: TGTGCCTGGAGTGTACTAGTGGAGCAGTACTTC. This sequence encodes CAWSVLVEQYF.